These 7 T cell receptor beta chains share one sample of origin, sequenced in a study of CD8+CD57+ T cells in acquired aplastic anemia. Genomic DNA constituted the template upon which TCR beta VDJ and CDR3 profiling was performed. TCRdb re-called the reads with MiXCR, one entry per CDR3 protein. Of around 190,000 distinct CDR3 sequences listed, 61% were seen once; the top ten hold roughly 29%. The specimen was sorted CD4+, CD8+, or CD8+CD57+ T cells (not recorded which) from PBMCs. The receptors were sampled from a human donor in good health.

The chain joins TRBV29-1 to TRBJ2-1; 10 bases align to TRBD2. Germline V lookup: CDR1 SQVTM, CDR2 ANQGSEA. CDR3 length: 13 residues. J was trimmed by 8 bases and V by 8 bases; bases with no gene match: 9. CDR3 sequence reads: CSLALGLAHEQFF. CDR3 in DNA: TGCAGCTTAGCGCTGGGACTAGCGCATGAGCAGTTCTTC.

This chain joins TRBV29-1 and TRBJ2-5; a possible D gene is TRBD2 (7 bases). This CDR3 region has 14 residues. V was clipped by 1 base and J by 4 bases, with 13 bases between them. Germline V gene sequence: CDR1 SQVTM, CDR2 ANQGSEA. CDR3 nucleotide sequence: TGCAGCGTTGAAGTTTTCGGGGGGCTAGAGACCCAGTACTTC. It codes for CSVEVFGGLETQYF.

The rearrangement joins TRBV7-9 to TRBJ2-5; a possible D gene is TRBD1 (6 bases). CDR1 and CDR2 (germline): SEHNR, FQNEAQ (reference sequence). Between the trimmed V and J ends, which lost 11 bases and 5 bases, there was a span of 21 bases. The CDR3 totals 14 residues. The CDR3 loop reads CAGGQSQGWETQYF. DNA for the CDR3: TGTGCCGGGGGCCAAAGCCAGGGTTGGGAGACCCAGTACTTC. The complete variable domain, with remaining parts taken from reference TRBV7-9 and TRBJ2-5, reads DTGVSQNPRHKITKRGQNVTFRCDPISEHNRLYWYRQTLGQGPEFLTYFQNEAQLEKSRLLSDRFSAERPKGSFSTLEIQRTEQGDSAMYLCAGGQSQGWETQYFGPGTRLLVL.

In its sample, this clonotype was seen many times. CDR3 sequence (DNA): TGCGCCAGCAGCCAAGACAGGCAGGGGAAAATGAACACTGAAGCTTTCTTT. This encodes CASSQDRQGKMNTEAFF. The J gene is TRBJ1-1, the V gene TRBV4-3; perhaps TRBD1 as D (6 bases). Germline V gene data show CDR1 as LGHNA and CDR2 as YSLEER. This CDR3 is built from 17 residues. The V end lost 0 bases, the J end lost 0 bases, and 14 bases lay between the germline ends.

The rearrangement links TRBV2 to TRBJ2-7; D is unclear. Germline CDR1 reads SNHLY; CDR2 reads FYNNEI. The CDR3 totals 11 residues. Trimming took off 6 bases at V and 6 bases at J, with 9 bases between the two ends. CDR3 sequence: CASSLDAEQYF. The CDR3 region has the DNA TGTGCCAGCAGCTTAGATGCCGAGCAGTACTTC.

CDR3: CSSGGGAEDEQFF. The CDR3 bases are TGCAGCTCGGGCGGGGGGGCCGAGGATGAGCAGTTCTTC. V usage is TRBV29-1 and J usage is TRBJ2-1; TRBD2 aligns across 9 bases. The ends lost 8 bases at V and 8 bases at J; junction bases unmatched: 10. This CDR3 is 13 amino acids long. Germline CDR1 is SQVTM and CDR2 is ANQGSEA.

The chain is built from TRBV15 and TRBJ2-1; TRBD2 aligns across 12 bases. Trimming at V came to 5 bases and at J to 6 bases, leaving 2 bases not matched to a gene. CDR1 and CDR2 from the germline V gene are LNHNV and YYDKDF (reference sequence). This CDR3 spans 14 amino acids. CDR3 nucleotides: TGTGCCACCAGCCAGGGACTAGCGGGCAATGAGCAGTTCTTC. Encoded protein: CATSQGLAGNEQFF.